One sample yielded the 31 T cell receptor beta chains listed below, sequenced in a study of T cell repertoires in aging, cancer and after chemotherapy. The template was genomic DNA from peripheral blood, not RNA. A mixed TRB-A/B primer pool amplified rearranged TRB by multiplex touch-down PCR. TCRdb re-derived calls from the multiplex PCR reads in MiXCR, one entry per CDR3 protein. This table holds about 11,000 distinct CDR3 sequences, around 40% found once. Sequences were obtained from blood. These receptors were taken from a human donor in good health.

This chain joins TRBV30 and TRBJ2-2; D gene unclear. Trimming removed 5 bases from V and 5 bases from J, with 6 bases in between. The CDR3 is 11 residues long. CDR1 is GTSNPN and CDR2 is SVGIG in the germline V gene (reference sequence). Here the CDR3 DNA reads TGTGCCTGGTATGAAACCGGGGAGCTGTTTTTT. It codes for CAWYETGELFF. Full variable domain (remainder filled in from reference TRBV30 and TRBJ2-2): SQTIHQWPATLVQPVGSPLSLECTVEGTSNPNLYWYRQAAGRGLQLLFYSVGIGQISSEVPQNLSASRPQDRQFILSSKKLLLSDSGFYLCAWYETGELFFGEGSRLTVL.

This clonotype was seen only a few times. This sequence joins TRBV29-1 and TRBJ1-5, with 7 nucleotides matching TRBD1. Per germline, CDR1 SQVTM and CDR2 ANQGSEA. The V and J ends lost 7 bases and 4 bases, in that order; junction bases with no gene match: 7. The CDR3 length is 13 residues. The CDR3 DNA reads TGCAGCGCCAGGGGGGACGGAAATCAGCCCCAGCATTTT. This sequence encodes CSARGDGNQPQHF.

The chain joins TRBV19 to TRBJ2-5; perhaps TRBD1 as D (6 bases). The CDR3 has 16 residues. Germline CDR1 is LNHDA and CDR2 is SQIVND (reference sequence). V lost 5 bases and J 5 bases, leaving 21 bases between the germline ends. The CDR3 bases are TGTGCCAGTAGTTCCAGGGGTTCCCCTCTTTTGGAGACCCAGTACTTC. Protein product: CASSSRGSPLLETQYF.

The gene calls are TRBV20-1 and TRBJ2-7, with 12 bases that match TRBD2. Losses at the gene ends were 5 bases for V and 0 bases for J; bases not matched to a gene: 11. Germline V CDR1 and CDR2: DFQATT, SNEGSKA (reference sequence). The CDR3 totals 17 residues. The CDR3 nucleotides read TGCAGTGCTCCGCCGGGACTAGCGGGCCCAAGCTCCTACGAGCAGTACTTC. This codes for CSAPPGLAGPSSYEQYF.

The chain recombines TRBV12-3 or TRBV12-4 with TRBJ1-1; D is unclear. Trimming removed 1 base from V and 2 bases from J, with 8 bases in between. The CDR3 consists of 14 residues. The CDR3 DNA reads TGTGCCAGCAGTTTAGGATATCCAAACACTGAAGCTTTCTTT. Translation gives CASSLGYPNTEAFF.

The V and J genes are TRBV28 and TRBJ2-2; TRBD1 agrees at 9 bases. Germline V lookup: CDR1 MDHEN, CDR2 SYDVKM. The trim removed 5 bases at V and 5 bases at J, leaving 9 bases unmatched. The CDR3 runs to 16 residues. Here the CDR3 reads CASSLGGQGVTGELFF. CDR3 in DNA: TGTGCCAGCAGTCTAGGGGGACAGGGTGTAACCGGGGAGCTGTTTTTT.

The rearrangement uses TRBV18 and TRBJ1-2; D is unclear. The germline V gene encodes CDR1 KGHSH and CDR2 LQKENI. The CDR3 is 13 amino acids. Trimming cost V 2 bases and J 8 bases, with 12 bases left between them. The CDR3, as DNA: TGTGCCAGCTCACCAAAAGAAGGAGTGGGCTACACCTTC. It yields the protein CASSPKEGVGYTF.

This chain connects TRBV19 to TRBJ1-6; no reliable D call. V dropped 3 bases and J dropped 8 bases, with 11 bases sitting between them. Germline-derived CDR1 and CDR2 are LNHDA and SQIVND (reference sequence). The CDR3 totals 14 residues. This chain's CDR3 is CASSIQPDYSPLHF. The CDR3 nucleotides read TGTGCCAGTAGTATCCAGCCAGACTATTCACCCCTCCACTTT.

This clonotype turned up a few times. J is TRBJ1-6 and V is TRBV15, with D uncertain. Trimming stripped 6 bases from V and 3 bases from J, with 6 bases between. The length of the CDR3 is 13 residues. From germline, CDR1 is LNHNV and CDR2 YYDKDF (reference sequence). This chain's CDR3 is CATRLDYNSPLHF. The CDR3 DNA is TGTGCCACCAGATTGGACTATAATTCACCCCTCCACTTT.

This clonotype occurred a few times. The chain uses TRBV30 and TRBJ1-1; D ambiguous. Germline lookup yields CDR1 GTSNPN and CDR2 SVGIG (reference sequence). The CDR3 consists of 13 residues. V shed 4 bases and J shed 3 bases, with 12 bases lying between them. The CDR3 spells CAWMPSEYTEAFF. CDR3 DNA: TGTGCCTGGATGCCTTCGGAGTACACTGAAGCTTTCTTT.

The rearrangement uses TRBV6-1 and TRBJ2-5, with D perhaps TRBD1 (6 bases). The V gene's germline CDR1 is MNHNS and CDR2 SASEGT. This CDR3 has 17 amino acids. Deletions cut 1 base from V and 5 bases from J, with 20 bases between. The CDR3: CASSEVRSRPRGETQYF. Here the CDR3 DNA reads TGTGCCAGCAGTGAAGTAAGAAGTAGGCCAAGGGGGGAGACCCAGTACTTC.

The CDR3 DNA follows: TGTGCCAGCAGAGATGACAGCTATGAAAAACTGTTTTTT. This sequence encodes CASRDDSYEKLFF. V and J are TRBV28 and TRBJ1-4; D may be TRBD1 (5 bases). Between the trimmed V and J ends, which lost 6 bases and 6 bases, there was a span of 11 bases. CDR3 size: 13 residues. Germline-derived CDR1 and CDR2 are MDHEN and SYDVKM.

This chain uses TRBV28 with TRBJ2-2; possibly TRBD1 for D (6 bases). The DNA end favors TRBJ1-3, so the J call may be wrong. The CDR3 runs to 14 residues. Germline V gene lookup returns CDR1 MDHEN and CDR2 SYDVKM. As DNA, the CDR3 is TGTGCCAGCAGTTTCCCCGGGACAGGAAACACCATATATTTT. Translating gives CASSFPGTGNTIYF.

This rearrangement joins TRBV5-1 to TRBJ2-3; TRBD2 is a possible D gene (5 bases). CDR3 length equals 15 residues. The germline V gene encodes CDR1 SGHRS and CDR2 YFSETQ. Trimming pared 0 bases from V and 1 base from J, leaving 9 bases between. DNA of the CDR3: TGCGCCAGCAGCTTGGATAATAGCGGCACAGATACGCAGTATTTT. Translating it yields CASSLDNSGTDTQYF.

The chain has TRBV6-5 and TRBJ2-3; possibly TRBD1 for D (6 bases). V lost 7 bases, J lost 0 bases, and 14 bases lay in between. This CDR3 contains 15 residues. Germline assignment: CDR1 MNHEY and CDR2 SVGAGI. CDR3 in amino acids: CASKITGTSTDTQYF. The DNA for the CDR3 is TGTGCCAGCAAAATTACAGGGACGAGCACAGATACGCAGTATTTT.

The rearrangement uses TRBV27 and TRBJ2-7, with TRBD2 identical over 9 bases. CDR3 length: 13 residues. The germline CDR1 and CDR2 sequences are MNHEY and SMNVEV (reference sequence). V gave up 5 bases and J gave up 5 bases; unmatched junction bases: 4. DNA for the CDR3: TGTGCCAGCAGTGCGCGGGAGGGCGACGAGCAGTACTTC. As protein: CASSAREGDEQYF.

The DNA for the CDR3 is TGTGCCAGCAGTCCGAAGGGCAGTGCCCCTAACTATGGCTACACCTTC. This codes for CASSPKGSAPNYGYTF. V gene TRBV4-2 combines with J gene TRBJ1-2; D unresolved. V was trimmed by 6 bases and J by 0 bases, leaving 17 bases between them. The CDR3 spans 16 residues. CDR1 and CDR2 (germline): LGHNA, YNFKEQ.

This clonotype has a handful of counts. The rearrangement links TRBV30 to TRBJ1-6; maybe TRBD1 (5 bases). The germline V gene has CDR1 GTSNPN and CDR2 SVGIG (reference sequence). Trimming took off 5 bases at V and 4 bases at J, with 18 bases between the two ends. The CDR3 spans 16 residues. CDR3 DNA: TGTGCCTGGGTGGAAGGGGCCAACCAATATAATTCACCCCTCCACTTT. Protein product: CAWVEGANQYNSPLHF.

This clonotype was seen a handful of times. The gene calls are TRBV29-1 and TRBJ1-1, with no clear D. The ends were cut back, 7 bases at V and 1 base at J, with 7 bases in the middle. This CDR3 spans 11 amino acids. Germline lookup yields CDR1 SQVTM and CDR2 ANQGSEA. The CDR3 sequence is CSAAGNTEAFF. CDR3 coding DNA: TGCAGCGCAGCCGGGAACACTGAAGCTTTCTTT.

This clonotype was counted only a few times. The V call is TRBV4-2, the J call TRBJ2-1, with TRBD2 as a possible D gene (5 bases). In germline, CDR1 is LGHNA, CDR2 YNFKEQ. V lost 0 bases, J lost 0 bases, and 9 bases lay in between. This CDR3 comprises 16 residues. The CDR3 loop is CASSQDEGSSYNEQFF. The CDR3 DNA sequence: TGTGCCAGCAGCCAAGACGAGGGAAGCTCCTACAATGAGCAGTTCTTC.

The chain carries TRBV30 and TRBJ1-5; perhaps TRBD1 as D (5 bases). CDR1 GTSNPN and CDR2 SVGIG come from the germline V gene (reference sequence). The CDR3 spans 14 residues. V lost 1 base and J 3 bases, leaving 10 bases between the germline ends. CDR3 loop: CAWSGGTHNQPQHF. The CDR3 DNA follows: TGTGCCTGGAGTGGGGGGACCCACAATCAGCCCCAGCATTTT.

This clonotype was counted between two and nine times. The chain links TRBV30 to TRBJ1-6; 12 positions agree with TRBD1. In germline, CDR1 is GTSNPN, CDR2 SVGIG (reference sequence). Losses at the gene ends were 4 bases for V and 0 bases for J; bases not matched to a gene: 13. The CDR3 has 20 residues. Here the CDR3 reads CAWNSGGQGAESSYNSPLHF. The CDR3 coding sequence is TGTGCCTGGAACTCCGGGGGACAGGGGGCCGAGAGCTCCTATAATTCACCCCTCCACTTT.

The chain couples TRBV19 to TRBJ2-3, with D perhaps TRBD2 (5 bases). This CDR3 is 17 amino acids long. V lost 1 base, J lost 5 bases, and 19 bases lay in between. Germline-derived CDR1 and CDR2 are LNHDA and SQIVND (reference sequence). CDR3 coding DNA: TGTGCCAGTAGTATAGTTCCTACGACGACGGGAAGAGATACGCAGTATTTT. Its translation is CASSIVPTTTGRDTQYF.

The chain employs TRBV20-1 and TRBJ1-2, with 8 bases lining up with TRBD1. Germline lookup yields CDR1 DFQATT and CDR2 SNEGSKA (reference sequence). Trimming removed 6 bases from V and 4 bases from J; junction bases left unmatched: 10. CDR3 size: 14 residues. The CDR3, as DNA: TGCAGTGCACAGAGGACAGGGAGTAGCTATGGCTACACCTTC. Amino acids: CSAQRTGSSYGYTF.

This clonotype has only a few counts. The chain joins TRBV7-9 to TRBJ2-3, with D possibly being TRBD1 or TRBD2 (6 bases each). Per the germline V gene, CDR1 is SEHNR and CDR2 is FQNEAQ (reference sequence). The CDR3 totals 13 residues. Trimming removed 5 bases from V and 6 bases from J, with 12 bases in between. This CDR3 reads CASSPRGPDTQYF. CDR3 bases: TGTGCCAGCAGCCCACGGGGGCCGGATACGCAGTATTTT.

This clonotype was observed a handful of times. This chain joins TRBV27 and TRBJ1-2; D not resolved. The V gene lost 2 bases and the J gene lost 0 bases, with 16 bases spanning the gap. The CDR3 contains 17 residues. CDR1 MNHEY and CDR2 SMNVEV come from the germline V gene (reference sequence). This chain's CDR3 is CASSLPSERLANYGYTF. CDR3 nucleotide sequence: TGTGCCAGCAGTTTACCATCGGAGAGGTTAGCTAACTATGGCTACACCTTC.

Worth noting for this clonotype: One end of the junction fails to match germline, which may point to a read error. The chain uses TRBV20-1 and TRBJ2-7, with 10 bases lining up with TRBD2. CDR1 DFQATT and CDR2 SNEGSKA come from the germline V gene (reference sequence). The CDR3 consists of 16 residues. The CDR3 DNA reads TGCAGTGCTAGGCGTCCACCCCCCAGCGGGAGGGGCGAGAAGTACTTC. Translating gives CSARRPPPSGRGEKYF.

This CDR3 is CASSGHSGTGFNEQFF. The CDR3 bases are TGTGCCAGCAGCGGACACTCCGGGACAGGGTTCAATGAGCAGTTCTTC. The chain recombines TRBV7-9 with TRBJ2-1, with 9 positions matching TRBD1. Germline V gene lookup returns CDR1 SEHNR and CDR2 FQNEAQ (reference sequence). This CDR3 has 16 amino acids. J lost 6 bases, V lost 5 bases, and 11 bases had no gene match.

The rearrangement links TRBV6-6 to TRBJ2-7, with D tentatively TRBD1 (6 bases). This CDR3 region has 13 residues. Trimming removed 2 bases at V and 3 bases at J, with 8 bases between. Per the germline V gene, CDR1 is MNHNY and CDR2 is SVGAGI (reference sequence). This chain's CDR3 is CASSYRGSYEQYF. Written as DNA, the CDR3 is TGTGCCAGCAGTTACAGGGGGAGCTACGAGCAGTACTTC.

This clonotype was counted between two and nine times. CDR3 coding DNA: TGTGCCAGCAGCTCGGGACAGGGTCGAGCTTTCTTT. Amino acid sequence: CASSSGQGRAFF. This chain uses TRBV7-3 with TRBJ1-1, with TRBD1 identical over 9 bases. Germline lookup yields CDR1 SGHTA and CDR2 FQGTGA. The ends lost 4 bases at V and 10 bases at J; junction bases unmatched: 4. The CDR3 totals 12 residues.

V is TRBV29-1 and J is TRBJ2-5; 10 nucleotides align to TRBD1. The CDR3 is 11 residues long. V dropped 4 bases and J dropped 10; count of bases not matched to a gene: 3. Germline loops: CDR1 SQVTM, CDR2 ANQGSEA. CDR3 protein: CSVVRDRGQYF. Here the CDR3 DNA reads TGCAGCGTTGTCCGGGACAGGGGCCAGTACTTC.